These 2 T cell receptor beta chains share one sample of origin, sequenced in a study of cytomegalovirus exposure and HLA in healthy donors. This PCR relied on a set of 60 Vbeta primers and 13 Jbeta primers. This table comes from immunoSEQ multiplex PCR, and its TCRdb copy is limited to in-frame clones, with some not included. Counted here are tens of thousands of clones, about three quarters occurring once; the ten biggest clones make up less than 3%. Sequencing input: PBMCs. The source of these receptors is a female donor in good health and CMV-seronegative.

This rearrangement joins TRBV7-9 to TRBJ1-4, with a tentative D call TRBD1 (5 bases). Germline V CDR1 and CDR2: SEHNR, FQNEAQ (reference sequence). The V and J ends lost 4 bases and 7 bases respectively, with 16 bases between them. The CDR3 extends over 15 amino acids. The CDR3 sequence: CASSSGAGEREKLFF. The DNA for the CDR3 is TGTGCCAGCAGCTCCGGGGCGGGGGAGCGTGAAAAACTGTTTTTT.

The J gene is TRBJ2-2, the V gene TRBV7-3, with D perhaps matching TRBD2 (6 bases). Germline loops: CDR1 SGHTA, CDR2 FQGTGA. Trimming removed 2 bases at V and 3 bases at J, with 7 bases between. The CDR3 loop spans 14 amino acids. The CDR3 nucleotides read TGTGCCAGCAGCTTAGGGAGGTACACCGGGGAGCTGTTTTTT. Translation gives CASSLGRYTGELFF.